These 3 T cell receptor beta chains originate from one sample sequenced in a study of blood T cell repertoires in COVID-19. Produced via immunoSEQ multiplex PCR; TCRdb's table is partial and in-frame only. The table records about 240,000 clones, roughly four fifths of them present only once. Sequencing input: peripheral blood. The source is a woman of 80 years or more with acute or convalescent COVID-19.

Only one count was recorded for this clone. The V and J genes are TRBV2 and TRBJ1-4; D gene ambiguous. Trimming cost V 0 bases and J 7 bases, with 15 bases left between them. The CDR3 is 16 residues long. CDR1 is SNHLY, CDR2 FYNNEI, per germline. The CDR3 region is CASSEALVQRGEKLFF. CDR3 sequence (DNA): TGTGCCAGCAGTGAAGCGCTGGTACAGCGGGGTGAAAAACTGTTTTTT. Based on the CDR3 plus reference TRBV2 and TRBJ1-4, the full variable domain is EPEVTQTPSHQVTQMGQEVILRCVPISNHLYFYWYRQILGQKVEFLVSFYNNEISEKSEIFDDQFSVERPDGSNFTLKIRSTKLEDSAMYFCASSEALVQRGEKLFFGSGTQLSVL.

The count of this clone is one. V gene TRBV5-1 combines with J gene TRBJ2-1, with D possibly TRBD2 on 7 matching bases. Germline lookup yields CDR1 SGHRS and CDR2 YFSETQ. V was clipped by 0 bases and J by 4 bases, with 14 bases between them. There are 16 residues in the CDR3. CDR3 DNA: TGCGCCAGCAGCTTGGGAGGCGGGGGCCCTTACAATGAGCAGTTCTTC. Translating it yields CASSLGGGGPYNEQFF.

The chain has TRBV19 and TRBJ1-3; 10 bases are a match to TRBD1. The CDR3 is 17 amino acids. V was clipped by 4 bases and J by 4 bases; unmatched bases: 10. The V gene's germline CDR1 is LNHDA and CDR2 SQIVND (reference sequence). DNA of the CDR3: TGTGCCAGTAGTACCCCTACCGGGACAGGGGCCGGAAACACCATATATTTT. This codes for CASSTPTGTGAGNTIYF.